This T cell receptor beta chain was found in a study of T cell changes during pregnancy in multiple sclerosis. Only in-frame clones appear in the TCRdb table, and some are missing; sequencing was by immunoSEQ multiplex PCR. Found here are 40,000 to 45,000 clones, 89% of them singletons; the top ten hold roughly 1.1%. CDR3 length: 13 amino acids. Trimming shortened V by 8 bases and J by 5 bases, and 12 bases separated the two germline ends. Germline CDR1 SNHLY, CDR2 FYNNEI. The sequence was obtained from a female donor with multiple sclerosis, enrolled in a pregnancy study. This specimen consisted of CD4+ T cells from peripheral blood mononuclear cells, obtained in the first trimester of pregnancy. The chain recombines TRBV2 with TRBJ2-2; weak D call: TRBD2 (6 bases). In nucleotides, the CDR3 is TGTGCCAGCGACTCGGCGGGGACCGGGGAGCTGTTTTTT. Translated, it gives CASDSAGTGELFF.